The 7 T cell receptor beta chains given below trace back to one sample, sequenced in a study of T cells in Graves' hyperthyroidism and ophthalmopathy. It was RNA transcripts that yielded the amplified TCR beta CDR3 regions. The TCR CDR3 first-round RT-PCR relied on the HTBI primer set. TCRdb re-derived calls from the multiplex PCR reads in MiXCR, one entry per CDR3 protein. The table has hundreds of thousands of distinct CDR3 sequences, over 15% seen once. Material for sequencing was blood. Every receptor here comes from a woman aged 18-29 years with Graves' hyperthyroidism.

This clonotype was detected ten times or more. V is TRBV6-5 and J is TRBJ2-7; a possible D gene is TRBD2 (5 bases). The germline V gene has CDR1 MNHEY and CDR2 SVGAGI. This CDR3 has 13 residues. Trimming stripped 0 bases from V and 6 bases from J, with 9 bases between. The CDR3 spells CASSYSIGSEQYF. In nucleotides, the CDR3 is TGTGCCAGCAGTTACTCGATAGGGAGCGAGCAGTACTTC.

There are a few counts of this clonotype. It is unclear where the CDR3 begins or ends on the DNA, so no DNA is shown, and the CDR3 is as TCRdb lists it. The chain carries TRBV12-3 or TRBV12-4 and TRBJ2-6; TRBD1 is the table's D call and was not checked against the DNA. The CDR3 is 16 residues long, counting both termini. This CDR3 reads CASSPGWGSGANVPTF.

This chain joins TRBV12-3 or TRBV12-4 and TRBJ2-4; 9 bases are a match to TRBD2. The CDR3 contains 12 residues. The V segment lost 8 bases and the J segment 8 bases; nucleotides outside the gene matches: 4. The CDR3 is CASARLADIQYF. CDR3 nucleotides: TGTGCCAGCGCTAGACTAGCGGACATTCAGTACTTC.

This clonotype was counted between two and nine times. This chain connects TRBV24-1 to TRBJ1-5; 8 positions agree with TRBD1. CDR1 is KGHDR and CDR2 is SFDVKD in the germline V gene. J gave up 3 bases and V 4 bases, and 4 bases lay outside the gene matches. CDR3 length: 15 residues. The chain's CDR3 is CATSDTGGFNQPQHF. In DNA, the CDR3 is TGTGCCACCAGTGACACAGGGGGTTTCAATCAGCCCCAGCATTTT.

There are a few counts of this clonotype. The rearrangement uses TRBV28 and TRBJ1-1, with D perhaps TRBD1 (5 bases). Germline CDR1 reads MDHEN; CDR2 reads SYDVKM. The CDR3 runs 14 residues. V lost 7 bases and J 1 base, leaving 13 bases between the germline ends. CDR3 coding DNA: TGTGCCAGCAATACCTACGGGGGGAACACTGAAGCTTTCTTT. It translates to CASNTYGGNTEAFF.

The chain links TRBV9 to TRBJ2-1, with D perhaps TRBD2 (7 bases). The length of the CDR3 is 16 residues. CDR1 is SGDLS, CDR2 YYNGEE, per germline. V dropped 0 bases and J dropped 7 bases, with 17 bases sitting between them. The CDR3 here is CASSVEGGPTGNEQFF. CDR3 in DNA: TGTGCCAGCAGCGTAGAGGGGGGGCCTACAGGGAATGAGCAGTTCTTC.

The J gene is TRBJ1-2, the V gene TRBV19, with 7 nucleotides matching TRBD1. Germline assignment: CDR1 LNHDA and CDR2 SQIVND (reference sequence). After removal of 3 bases from V and 2 bases from J, the junction contained 3 bases not matched to a gene. The CDR3 extends over 14 amino acids. CDR3 in DNA: TGTGCCAGTAGTATCCTGGGACAGAACTATGGCTACACCTTC. Translated, it gives CASSILGQNYGYTF.